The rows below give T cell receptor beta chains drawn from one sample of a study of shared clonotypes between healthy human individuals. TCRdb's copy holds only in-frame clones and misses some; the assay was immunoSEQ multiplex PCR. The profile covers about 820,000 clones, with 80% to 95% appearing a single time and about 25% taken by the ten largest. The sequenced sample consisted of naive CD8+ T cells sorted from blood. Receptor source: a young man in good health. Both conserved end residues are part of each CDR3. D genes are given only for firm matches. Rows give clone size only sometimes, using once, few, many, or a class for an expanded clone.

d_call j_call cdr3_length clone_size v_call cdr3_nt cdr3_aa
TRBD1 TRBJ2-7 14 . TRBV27 TGTGCCAGCAGTTTCACACAGGGGGCGGACGAGCAGTACTTC CASSFTQGADEQYF
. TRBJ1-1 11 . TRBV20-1 TGCAGTGGCACCACAGGGCCCGAAGCTTTCTTT CSGTTGPEAFF
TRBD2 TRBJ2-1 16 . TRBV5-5 TGTGCCAGCAGCTTGGGGACTAGCGGGAGATTGGATGAGCAGTTCTTC CASSLGTSGRLDEQFF
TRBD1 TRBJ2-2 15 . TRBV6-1 TGTGCCAGCATCCGGGACAGGGGGCAGATCGGGGAGCTGTTTTTT CASIRDRGQIGELFF
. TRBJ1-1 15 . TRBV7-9 TGTGCCAGCAGCTTAGCTTCAGGGTCGAACACTGAAGCTTTCTTT CASSLASGSNTEAFF
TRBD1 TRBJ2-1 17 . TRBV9 TGTGCCAGCAGCCCACGACAGGGCGGTAGCTCCTACAATGAGCAGTTCTTC CASSPRQGGSSYNEQFF
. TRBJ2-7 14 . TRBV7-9 TGTGCCAGCAGCTTAGTAGGGGGGCTTAACGAGCAGTACTTC CASSLVGGLNEQYF
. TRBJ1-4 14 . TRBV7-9 TGTGCCAGCAGCCACCCGGTACTTAATGAAAAACTGTTTTTT CASSHPVLNEKLFF
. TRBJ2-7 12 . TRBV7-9 TGTGCCAGCAGCTTTGGGAGCTTGGAGCAGTACTTC CASSFGSLEQYF
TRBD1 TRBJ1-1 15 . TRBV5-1 TGCGCCAGCAGATCTGACAGGGCGGGGGTCACTGAAGCTTTCTTT CASRSDRAGVTEAFF
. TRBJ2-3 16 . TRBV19 TGTGCCAGTAGTATAGTTGAGGCAACTAGCACAGATACGCAGTATTTT CASSIVEATSTDTQYF
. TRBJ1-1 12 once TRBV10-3 TGTGCCACCCATCCGGGGAACACTGAAGCTTTCTTT CATHPGNTEAFF
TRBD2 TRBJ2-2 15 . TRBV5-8 TGTGCCAGCAGCTATCGGGGGGTGAACACCGGGGAGCTGTTTTTT CASSYRGVNTGELFF
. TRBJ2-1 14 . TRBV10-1 TGCGCCATCACTTGTGGACGGCCTGGGAATGAGCAGTTCTTC CAITCGRPGNEQFF
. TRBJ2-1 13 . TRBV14 TGTGCCAGCAGCCTCGCGCAATACAATGAGCAGTTCTTC CASSLAQYNEQFF
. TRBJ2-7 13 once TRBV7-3 TGTGCCAGCAGCCCAGATCAGGGAGGCGAGCAGTACTTC CASSPDQGGEQYF
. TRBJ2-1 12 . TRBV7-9 TGTGCCAGCAGCTTAGGGGATAATGAGCAGTTCTTC CASSLGDNEQFF
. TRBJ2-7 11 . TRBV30 TGTGCCTGGAGTTATAGTAACGAGCAGTACTTC CAWSYSNEQYF
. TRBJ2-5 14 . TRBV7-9 TGTGCCAGCAGGGCAGGGCCGAGAGGCGAGACCCAGTACTTC CASRAGPRGETQYF
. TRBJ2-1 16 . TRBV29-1 TGCAGCGTTGAAGATCAACAGATAAGCTCCTACAATGAGCAGTTCTTC CSVEDQQISSYNEQFF
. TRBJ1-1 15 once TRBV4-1 TGCGCCAGCAGCCAACCAACCGATATGAACACTGAAGCTTTCTTT CASSQPTDMNTEAFF
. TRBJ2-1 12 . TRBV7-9 TGTGCCAGCAGCTTAGGGGCCGATGAGCAGTTCTTC CASSLGADEQFF
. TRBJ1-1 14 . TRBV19 TGTGCCAGTAGTATTTGGGGAGCCGAGTCTGAAGCTTTCTTT CASSIWGAESEAFF
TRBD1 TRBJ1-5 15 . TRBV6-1 TGTGCCAGCAGTGGCAGGGGGCTGTGGGATCAGCCCCAGCATTTT CASSGRGLWDQPQHF
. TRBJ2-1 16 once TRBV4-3 TGCGCCAGCAGCCAAGAAGTGTCGGAGGGCTACAATGAGCAGTTCTTC CASSQEVSEGYNEQFF
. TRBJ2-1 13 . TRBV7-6 TGTGCCAGCAGCTTCTCCGTGGGAGATGAGCAGTTCTTC CASSFSVGDEQFF
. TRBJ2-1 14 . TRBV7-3 TGTGCCAGCAGCCCGTCGGGCTCCTACAATGAGCAGTTCTTC CASSPSGSYNEQFF
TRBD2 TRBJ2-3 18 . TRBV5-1 TGCGCCAGCAGCTTGGCCGACTCGGGACTAGCGGGAGCAGATACGCAGTATTTT CASSLADSGLAGADTQYF
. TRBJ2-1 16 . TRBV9 TGTGCCAGCAGTGACCTGTCCACGGCCTCCTACAATGAGCAGTTCTTC CASSDLSTASYNEQFF
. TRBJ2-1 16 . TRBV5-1 TGCGCCAGCAGTTTCCCCCCGGACAGAACCTACAATGAGCAGTTCTTC CASSFPPDRTYNEQFF
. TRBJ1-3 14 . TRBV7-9 TGTGCCAGCAGCTTAGGCGACGCTGGAAACACCATATATTTT CASSLGDAGNTIYF
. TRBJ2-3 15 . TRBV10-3 TGTGCCATCAGTGGGGTCACGGGAGATTCAAATACGCAGTATTTT CAISGVTGDSNTQYF
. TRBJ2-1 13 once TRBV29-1 TGCAGCGTTGAATTAGCGGAGTACAATGAGCAGTTCTTC CSVELAEYNEQFF
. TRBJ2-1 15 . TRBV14 TGTGCCAGCAGCCAAGTGGGTTTGGGGTACAATGAGCAGTTCTTC CASSQVGLGYNEQFF
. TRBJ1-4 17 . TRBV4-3 TGCGCCAGCAGCCAGCTGCAGGTTATTGCAACTAATGAAAAACTGTTTTTT CASSQLQVIATNEKLFF